A selection of T cell receptor beta chains follows, all from one sample in a study of cytomegalovirus exposure and HLA in healthy donors. Only in-frame clones appear in the TCRdb table, and some are missing; sequencing was by immunoSEQ multiplex PCR. The sample lists some 190,000 clones, 70% to 85% occurring once. Input material: PBMCs. These receptors were collected from a man aged 35-49 years in good health and CMV-seropositive. Both conserved end residues are part of each CDR3. A D gene is named only where the DNA matches it firmly. Clone size is given for some rows only: seen once, a few or many times, or a class if the clone is expanded.

-	-	17	TRBV7-8	TRBJ2-4	TGTGCCAGCAGCTTATATGGAGGGTTCGGAGCCAAAAACATTCAGTACTTC	CASSLYGGFGAKNIQYF
-	TRBD2	14	TRBV19	TRBJ2-7	TGTGCCAGTAGTATGGGACTAGCGGGAGACGAGCAGTACTTC	CASSMGLAGDEQYF
-	-	14	TRBV4-2	TRBJ1-5	TGTGCCAGCAGCCAAGGGCACAGCAATCAGCCCCAGCATTTT	CASSQGHSNQPQHF
-	-	14	TRBV4-2	TRBJ2-3	TGTGCCAGCAGCCAAGATCTGGGGCGGGATACGCAGTATTTT	CASSQDLGRDTQYF
-	-	13	TRBV27	TRBJ2-7	TGTGCCAGCAGTTTAAAGGGGAGGTACGAGCAGTACTTC	CASSLKGRYEQYF
-	TRBD1	16	TRBV15	TRBJ1-5	TGTGCCACCAGCAGGGGACAGCCCGATAGCAATCAGCCCCAGCATTTT	CATSRGQPDSNQPQHF
few	-	14	TRBV9	TRBJ2-7	TGTGCCAGCAGCGTAGGAGTAGGGGGGGACGAGCAGTACTTC	CASSVGVGGDEQYF
-	TRBD1	15	TRBV9	TRBJ1-2	TGTGCCAGCAGCGGGACCAGACAGGGCTTGGCTGGCTACACCTTC	CASSGTRQGLAGYTF
-	-	15	TRBV10-3	TRBJ1-5	TGTGCCATCAGTACGGACAGCCTGGGGGATCAGCCCCAGCATTTT	CAISTDSLGDQPQHF
-	-	13	TRBV19	TRBJ2-5	TGTGCCAGTAGTAAGCAGGGTCGGGAGACCCAGTACTTC	CASSKQGRETQYF
-	-	15	TRBV28	TRBJ1-4	TGTGCCAGCAGTCCCCGGACATCTTACGGCGAAAAACTGTTTTTT	CASSPRTSYGEKLFF
-	-	19	TRBV21-1	TRBJ2-5	TGTGCCAGCAGCCGCCCCTCCGGACTAGCGGGACAGTACCAAGAGACCCAGTACTTC	CASSRPSGLAGQYQETQYF
few	-	12	TRBV10-3	TRBJ2-5	TGTGCCATCAGTGAGTTTCGAGAGACCCAGTACTTC	CAISEFRETQYF
-	TRBD1	15	TRBV9	TRBJ1-2	TGTGCCAGCAGCCCTAGTCCGACAGGGGACTATGGCTACACCTTC	CASSPSPTGDYGYTF
-	-	15	TRBV5-1	TRBJ2-7	TGCGCCAGCAGCTTGGATTCAAACACGATATACGAGCAGTACTTC	CASSLDSNTIYEQYF
once	TRBD1	14	TRBV15	TRBJ1-5	TGTGCCACCAGCAGACAGGGGGCAAATCAGCCCCAGCATTTT	CATSRQGANQPQHF
few	-	12	TRBV11-2	TRBJ2-5	TGTGCCAGCAGCTTAGGGGAGGAGACCCAGTACTTC	CASSLGEETQYF
-	-	15	TRBV27	TRBJ2-4	TGTGCCAGCAGTTCGGCGGGACTAGCCAAAAACATTCAGTACTTC	CASSSAGLAKNIQYF
-	TRBD2	13	TRBV5-4	TRBJ2-3	TGTGCCAGCAGCTTGCGGGGGGCAGATACGCAGTATTTT	CASSLRGADTQYF
-	-	13	TRBV6-5	TRBJ2-6	TGTGCCAGCAGAGAGGCTGGGGCCAACGTCCTGACTTTC	CASREAGANVLTF
once	TRBD2	15	TRBV28	TRBJ2-7	TGTGCCAGCAGTATAGCTAGCGGTTCTTCCTACGAGCAGTACTTC	CASSIASGSSYEQYF
-	TRBD1	14	TRBV5-5	TRBJ2-7	TGTGCCAGCAGCTTGGAGGGACAGGGCATCGAGCAGTACTTC	CASSLEGQGIEQYF
-	TRBD2	15	TRBV11-1	TRBJ2-7	TGTGCCAGCGCCCCTCCTGGCGGGAGGTCTTACGAGCAGTACTTC	CASAPPGGRSYEQYF
-	TRBD1	16	TRBV19	TRBJ2-6	TGTGCCAGTAGTATTGACAGGGGCTCCGGGGCCAACGTCCTGACTTTC	CASSIDRGSGANVLTF
-	TRBD2	19	TRBV28	TRBJ2-1	TGTGCCAGCAGTCTCCTTGGGGGGGAGCGCCTTTACTCCTACAATGAGCAGTTCTTC	CASSLLGGERLYSYNEQFF
-	TRBD1	17	TRBV2	TRBJ2-2	TGTGCCAGCAGTGATAGGGACAGGTCACCTAGAACCGGGGAGCTGTTTTTT	CASSDRDRSPRTGELFF
few	TRBD2	14	TRBV2	TRBJ2-2	TGTGCCAGCACTCCGGGAGGATTCACCGGGGAGCTGTTTTTT	CASTPGGFTGELFF
-	TRBD1	15	TRBV7-9	TRBJ2-5	TGTGCCAGCAGCTCCGGACAGGGGAGGTTAGAGACCCAGTACTTC	CASSSGQGRLETQYF
-	TRBD1	17	TRBV9	TRBJ2-5	TGTGCCAGCAGCCCCCGTCCCGGGACAGGGGGCGGGGAGACCCAGTACTTC	CASSPRPGTGGGETQYF